Included here is one TCR beta chain sequence, with context. Its antigen is unknown. The junction and the germline gene differ at one end; a read error may be behind it. In the ophthalmopathy cohort, Clinical Activity Score was at least 3, NOSPECS grade at least 4, and duration under 3 months. Each diagnosis drew on symptoms, thyroxine, TRAb, thyroid ultrasound and orbital computed tomography findings. This record belongs to a study of T cells in Graves' hyperthyroidism and ophthalmopathy. RNA transcripts provided the source from which TCR beta CDR3 regions were amplified. During a first-round RT-PCR of the TCR CDR3, the HTBI primer set was used. One entry per CDR3 protein, called by TCRdb with MiXCR from the multiplex PCR reads. Found here are approximately 620,000 distinct CDR3 sequences, roughly a sixth of them singletons; the top ten hold about 3.5%. Looked up from germline, CDR1 is ENHRY and CDR2 is SYGVKD. The CDR3 spans 15 residues.

Study findings and constraints: Separation of ophthalmopathy from stable hyperthyroidism was achieved by a 13 V-J model.

Sequencing used blood. The chain recombines TRBV10-3 with TRBJ1-6, with a weak D call TRBD1 (6 bases). This TCR came from a woman aged 35 to 49 with Graves' ophthalmopathy. CDR3 region: CAISESKGGNSSLHF. The CDR3 bases are TGTGCCATCAGTGAGTCAAAGGGGGGTAATTCATCCCTCCACTTT.